The 11 T cell receptor beta chains listed next were all sequenced from one sample in a study of shared clonotypes between healthy human individuals. Sequencing used immunoSEQ multiplex PCR; TCRdb keeps in-frame clones, though not all of them. The data hold over 1.4 million clones, with roughly 96% observed a single time. Sequencing input: naive CD4+ T cells sorted from blood. Specified subset: CD45RA+ positively selected. Receptors were obtained from a man under 40 in good health.

The chain is built from TRBV5-1 and TRBJ1-3; D is unresolved. Germline values: CDR1 SGHRS, CDR2 YFSETQ. This CDR3 has 16 amino acids. V gave up 0 bases and J gave up 0 bases, with 10 bases separating them. CDR3 region: CASSLVGGHSGNTIYF. In nucleotides, the CDR3 is TGCGCCAGCAGCTTGGTTGGAGGGCACTCTGGAAACACCATATATTTT. Supplemented by reference TRBV5-1 and TRBJ1-3, the full variable domain reads KAGVTQTPRYLIKTRGQQVTLSCSPISGHRSVSWYQQTPGQGLQFLFEYFSETQRNKGNFPGRFSGRQFSNSRSEMNVSTLELGDSALYLCASSLVGGHSGNTIYFGEGSWLTVV.

Turning to this clone: This sample also contains other DNA sequences that code for the same CDR3. The V call is TRBV19, the J call TRBJ2-5, with no clear D. The CDR3 has 14 amino acids. The V end lost 0 bases, the J end lost 5 bases, and 10 bases lay between the germline ends. Germline V lookup: CDR1 LNHDA, CDR2 SQIVND (reference sequence). CDR3 amino acids: CASSIDRRRETQYF. CDR3 DNA: TGTGCCAGTAGTATAGATAGGCGAAGGGAGACCCAGTACTTC.

CDR3 coding DNA: TGTGCCAGCACCCCCCGACCCGATTCGACTACAACCTCCTACGAGCAGTACTTC. Translating gives CASTPRPDSTTTSYEQYF. The rearrangement joins TRBV5-6 to TRBJ2-7, with D tentatively TRBD2 (5 bases). CDR3 length: 18 amino acids. The ends were cut back, 6 bases at V and 0 bases at J, with 25 bases in the middle. Germline CDR1 and CDR2: SGHDT and YYEEEE.

The chain carries TRBV19 and TRBJ1-2, with D perhaps matching TRBD1 (5 bases). This CDR3 region has 13 residues. Germline CDR1 reads LNHDA; CDR2 reads SQIVND (reference sequence). V lost 4 bases, J lost 8 bases, and 14 bases lay in between. The chain's CDR3 is CASSTLPGDGYTF. The CDR3 DNA reads as TGTGCCAGTAGTACCCTACCTGGGGACGGCTACACCTTC.

V usage is TRBV5-1 and J usage is TRBJ1-3; D remains ambiguous. Trimming shortened V by 1 base and J by 0 bases, and 11 bases separated the two germline ends. The CDR3 has 16 residues. CDR1 and CDR2 (germline): SGHRS, YFSETQ. The CDR3, as DNA: TGCGCCAGCAGCTTGTCTCTAGGGAACTCTGGAAACACCATATATTTT. It specifies CASSLSLGNSGNTIYF.

The CDR3 DNA reads TGTGCCAGCAGTGAATCAGGTTACTATGGCTACACCTTC. This encodes CASSESGYYGYTF. V and J are TRBV25-1 and TRBJ1-2; D gene uncertain. CDR1 is MGHDK, CDR2 SYGVNS, per germline. Trimming left V 1 base short and J 3 bases short, with 6 bases between. CDR3 length: 13 amino acids.

With respect to this clone: The sample contains more than one DNA sequence encoding this CDR3. The V call is TRBV11-3, the J call TRBJ2-3, with D unclear. Germline lookup yields CDR1 SGHNT and CDR2 YENEEA. V shed 1 base and J shed 3 bases, with 2 bases lying between them. The CDR3 sequence is 12 residues long. The CDR3 sequence is CASSLGTDTQYF. The DNA for the CDR3 is TGTGCCAGCAGCTTAGGTACAGATACGCAGTATTTT.

The chain links TRBV27 to TRBJ2-7; 7 nucleotides match TRBD1. Germline V gene data show CDR1 as MNHEY and CDR2 as SMNVEV (reference sequence). This CDR3 is 16 amino acids long. The V segment lost 5 bases and the J segment 5 bases; nucleotides outside the gene matches: 15. The CDR3 reads CASSHGPRQGTNEQYF. DNA for the CDR3: TGTGCCAGCAGTCATGGACCCAGACAGGGAACTAACGAGCAGTACTTC.

The gene calls are TRBV19 and TRBJ2-6, with TRBD1 identical over 10 bases. The CDR3 extends over 16 amino acids. The V and J ends lost 10 bases and 0 bases, in that order; junction bases with no gene match: 6. Per germline, CDR1 LNHDA and CDR2 SQIVND (reference sequence). The DNA of the CDR3 is TGTGCCACGAAGACAGGGGGCCTCTCTGGGGCCAACGTCCTGACTTTC. It specifies CATKTGGLSGANVLTF.

The rearrangement joins TRBV5-6 to TRBJ1-1; a weak D match, TRBD1 (6 bases). The germline V gene encodes CDR1 SGHDT and CDR2 YYEEEE. The CDR3 has 15 amino acids. V was shortened by 5 bases and J by 6 bases, with 20 bases between the two germline ends. Here the CDR3 reads CASSGWGGKSPEAFF. The CDR3 DNA reads TGTGCCAGCAGTGGGTGGGGGGGCAAATCCCCTGAAGCTTTCTTT.

The chain couples TRBV27 to TRBJ2-7; 7 bases are shared with TRBD2. With V trimmed by 6 bases and J by 4 bases, 12 bases remained unmatched. The length of the CDR3 is 15 residues. CDR1 and CDR2 (germline): MNHEY, SMNVEV (reference sequence). CDR3 loop: CASSLRGSGMYEQYF. CDR3 sequence (DNA): TGTGCCAGCAGCCTCCGGGGGAGCGGGATGTACGAGCAGTACTTC.